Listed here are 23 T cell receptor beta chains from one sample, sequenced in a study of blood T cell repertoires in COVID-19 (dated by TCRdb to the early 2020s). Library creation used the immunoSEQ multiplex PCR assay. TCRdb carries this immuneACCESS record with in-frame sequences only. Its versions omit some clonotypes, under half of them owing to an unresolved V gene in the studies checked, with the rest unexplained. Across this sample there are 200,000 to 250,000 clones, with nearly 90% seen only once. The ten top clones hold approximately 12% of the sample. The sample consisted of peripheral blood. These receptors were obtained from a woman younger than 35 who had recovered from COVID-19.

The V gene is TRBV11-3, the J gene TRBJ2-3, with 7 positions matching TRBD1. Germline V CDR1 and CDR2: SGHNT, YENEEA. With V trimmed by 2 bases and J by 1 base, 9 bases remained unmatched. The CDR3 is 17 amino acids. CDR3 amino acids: CASSLKGGARGTDTQYF. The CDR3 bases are TGTGCCAGCAGCTTAAAAGGGGGCGCCAGGGGCACAGATACGCAGTATTTT.

This CDR3 reads CTSSPDRVHNQPQHF. DNA for the CDR3: TGCACCAGCAGTCCGGACAGGGTCCACAATCAGCCCCAGCATTTT. The chain is built from TRBV1 and TRBJ1-5; the listed D gene, TRBD1, was not tested against the DNA. TRBV1 is deemed a pseudogene. This CDR3 contains 15 residues.

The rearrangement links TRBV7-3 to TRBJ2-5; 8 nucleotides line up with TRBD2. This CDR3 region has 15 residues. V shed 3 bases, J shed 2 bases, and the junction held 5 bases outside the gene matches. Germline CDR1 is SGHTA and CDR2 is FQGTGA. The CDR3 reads CASSFTSGLQETQYF. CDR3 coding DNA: TGTGCCAGCAGCTTCACTAGCGGACTACAAGAGACCCAGTACTTC.

Written as DNA, the CDR3 is TGTGCCTGGAGTCCTTTGGGGGGATCTGGAAACACCATATATTTT. Translation gives CAWSPLGGSGNTIYF. This chain uses TRBV30 with TRBJ1-3; D might be TRBD1 (5 bases). The CDR3 totals 15 residues. Per germline, CDR1 GTSNPN and CDR2 SVGIG (reference sequence). Deletions cut 2 bases from V and 1 base from J, with 12 bases between.

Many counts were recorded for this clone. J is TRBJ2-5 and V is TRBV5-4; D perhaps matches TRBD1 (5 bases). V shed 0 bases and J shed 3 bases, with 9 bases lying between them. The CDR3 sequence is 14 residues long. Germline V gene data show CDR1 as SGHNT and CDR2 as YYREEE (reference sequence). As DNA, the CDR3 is TGTGCCAGCAGCTTGGGCGACAGAAAAGAGACCCAGTACTTC. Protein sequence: CASSLGDRKETQYF.

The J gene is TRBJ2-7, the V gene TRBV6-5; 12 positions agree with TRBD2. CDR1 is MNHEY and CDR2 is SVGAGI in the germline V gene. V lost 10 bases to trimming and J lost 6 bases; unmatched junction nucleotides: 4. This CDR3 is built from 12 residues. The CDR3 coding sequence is TGTGCCATTCTAGCGGGAGGGAGCGAGCAGTACTTC. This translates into CAILAGGSEQYF.

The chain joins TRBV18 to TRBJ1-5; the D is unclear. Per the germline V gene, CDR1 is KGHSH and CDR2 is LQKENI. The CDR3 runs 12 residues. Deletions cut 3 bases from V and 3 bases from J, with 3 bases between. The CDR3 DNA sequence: TGTGCCAGCTCACCTAACAATCAGCCCCAGCATTTT. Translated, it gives CASSPNNQPQHF.

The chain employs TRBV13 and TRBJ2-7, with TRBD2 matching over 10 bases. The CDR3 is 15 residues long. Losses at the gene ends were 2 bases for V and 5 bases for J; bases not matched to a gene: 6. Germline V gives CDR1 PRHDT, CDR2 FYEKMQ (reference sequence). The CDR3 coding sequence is TGTGCCAGCAGCTTAAGACTAGCGGGCAGGAACGAGCAGTACTTC. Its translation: CASSLRLAGRNEQYF.

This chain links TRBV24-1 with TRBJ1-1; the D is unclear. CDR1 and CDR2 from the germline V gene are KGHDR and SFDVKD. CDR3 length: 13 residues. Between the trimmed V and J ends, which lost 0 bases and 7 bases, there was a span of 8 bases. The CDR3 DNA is TGTGCCACCAGTGATTTGGGGCGGGATGAAGCTTTCTTT. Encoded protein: CATSDLGRDEAFF.

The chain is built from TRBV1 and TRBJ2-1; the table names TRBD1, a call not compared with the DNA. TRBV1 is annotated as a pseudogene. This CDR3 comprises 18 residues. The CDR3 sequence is CTSGRQGTRLSSYNEQFF. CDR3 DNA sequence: TGCACCAGCGGGCGACAGGGGACCCGCTTAAGCTCCTACAATGAGCAGTTCTTC.

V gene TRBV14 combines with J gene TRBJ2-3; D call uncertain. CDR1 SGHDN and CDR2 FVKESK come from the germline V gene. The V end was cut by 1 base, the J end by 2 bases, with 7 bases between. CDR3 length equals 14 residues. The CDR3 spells CASSQVLVTDTQYF. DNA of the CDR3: TGTGCCAGCAGCCAAGTACTGGTCACAGATACGCAGTATTTT.

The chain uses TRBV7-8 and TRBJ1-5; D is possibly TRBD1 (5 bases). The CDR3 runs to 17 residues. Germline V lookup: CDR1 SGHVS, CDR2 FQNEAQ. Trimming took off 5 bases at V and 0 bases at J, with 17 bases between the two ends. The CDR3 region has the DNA TGTGCCAGCAGCCCAATGGGGGGGTGGAATAGCAATCAGCCCCAGCATTTT. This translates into CASSPMGGWNSNQPQHF.

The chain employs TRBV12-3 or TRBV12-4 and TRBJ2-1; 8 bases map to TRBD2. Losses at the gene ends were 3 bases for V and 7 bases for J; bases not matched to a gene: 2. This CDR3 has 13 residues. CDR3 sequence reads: CASSLGTRNEQFF. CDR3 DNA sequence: TGTGCCAGCAGTTTGGGGACTAGAAATGAGCAGTTCTTC.

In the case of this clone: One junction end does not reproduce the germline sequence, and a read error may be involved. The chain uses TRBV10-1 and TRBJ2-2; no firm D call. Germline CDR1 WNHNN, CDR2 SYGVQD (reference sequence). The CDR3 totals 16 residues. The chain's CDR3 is CASSDNRVTNTGELFF. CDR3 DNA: TGCGCCAGCAGTGATAACCGGGTCACGAATACCGGGGAGCTGTTTTTT.

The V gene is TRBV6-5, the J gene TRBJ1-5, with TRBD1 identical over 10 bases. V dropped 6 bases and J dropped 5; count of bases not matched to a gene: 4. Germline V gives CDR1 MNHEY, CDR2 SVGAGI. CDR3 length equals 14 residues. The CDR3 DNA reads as TGTGCCAGCAGCCCGGGACAGGGGTATCAGCCCCAGCATTTT. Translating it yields CASSPGQGYQPQHF.

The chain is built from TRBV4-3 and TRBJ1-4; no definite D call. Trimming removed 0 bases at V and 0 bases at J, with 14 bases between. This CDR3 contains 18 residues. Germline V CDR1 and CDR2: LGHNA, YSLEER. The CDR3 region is CASSQDLTRTATNEKLFF. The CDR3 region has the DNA TGCGCCAGCAGCCAAGATTTAACGAGGACTGCAACTAATGAAAAACTGTTTTTT.

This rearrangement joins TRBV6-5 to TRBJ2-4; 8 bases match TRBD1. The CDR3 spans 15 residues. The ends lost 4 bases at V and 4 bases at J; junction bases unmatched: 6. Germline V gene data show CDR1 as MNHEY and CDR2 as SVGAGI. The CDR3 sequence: CASSSNRGLKNIQYF. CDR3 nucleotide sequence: TGTGCCAGCAGTTCCAACAGGGGGTTGAAAAACATTCAGTACTTC.

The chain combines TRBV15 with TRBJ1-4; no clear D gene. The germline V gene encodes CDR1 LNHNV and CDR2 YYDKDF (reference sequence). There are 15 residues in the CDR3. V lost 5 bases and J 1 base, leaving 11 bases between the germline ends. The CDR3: CATSRSVETNEKLFF. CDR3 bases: TGTGCCACCAGCCGTTCGGTTGAAACTAATGAAAAACTGTTTTTT.

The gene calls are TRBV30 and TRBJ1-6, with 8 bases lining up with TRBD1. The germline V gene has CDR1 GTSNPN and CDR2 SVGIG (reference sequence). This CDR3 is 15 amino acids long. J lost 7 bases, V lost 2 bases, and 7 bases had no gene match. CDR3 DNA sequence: TGTGCCTGGAGTTACTGGACAGGGAGGAATTCACCCCTCCACTTT. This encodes CAWSYWTGRNSPLHF.

CDR3 amino acids: CASSPFRDSLYYEQYF. The CDR3 nucleotides are TGTGCCAGCTCACCATTCCGGGACAGCCTTTACTACGAGCAGTACTTC. The chain employs TRBV18 and TRBJ2-7; the match to TRBD1 covers 7 bases. The CDR3 runs to 16 residues. With 2 bases clipped from V and 3 bases from J, the junction kept 10 bases outside the gene matches. Germline V gives CDR1 KGHSH, CDR2 LQKENI.

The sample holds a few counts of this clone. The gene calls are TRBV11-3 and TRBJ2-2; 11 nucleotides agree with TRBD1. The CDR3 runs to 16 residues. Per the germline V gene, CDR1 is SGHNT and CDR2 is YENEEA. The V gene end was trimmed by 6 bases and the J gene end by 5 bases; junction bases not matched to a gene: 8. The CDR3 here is CASSRRDRGTTGELFF. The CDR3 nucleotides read TGTGCCAGCAGTCGTCGGGACAGGGGGACGACCGGGGAGCTGTTTTTT.

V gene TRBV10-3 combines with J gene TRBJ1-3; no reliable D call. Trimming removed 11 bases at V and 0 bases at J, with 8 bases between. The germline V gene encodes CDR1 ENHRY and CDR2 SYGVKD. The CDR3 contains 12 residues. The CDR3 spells CAVGFSGNTIYF. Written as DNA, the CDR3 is TGTGCCGTCGGGTTCTCTGGAAACACCATATATTTT.

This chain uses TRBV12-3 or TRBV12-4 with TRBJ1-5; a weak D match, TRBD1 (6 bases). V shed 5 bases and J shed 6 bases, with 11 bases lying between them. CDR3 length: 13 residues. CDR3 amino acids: CASSPGGFQPQHF. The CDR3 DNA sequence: TGTGCCAGCAGTCCGGGGGGCTTTCAGCCCCAGCATTTT.